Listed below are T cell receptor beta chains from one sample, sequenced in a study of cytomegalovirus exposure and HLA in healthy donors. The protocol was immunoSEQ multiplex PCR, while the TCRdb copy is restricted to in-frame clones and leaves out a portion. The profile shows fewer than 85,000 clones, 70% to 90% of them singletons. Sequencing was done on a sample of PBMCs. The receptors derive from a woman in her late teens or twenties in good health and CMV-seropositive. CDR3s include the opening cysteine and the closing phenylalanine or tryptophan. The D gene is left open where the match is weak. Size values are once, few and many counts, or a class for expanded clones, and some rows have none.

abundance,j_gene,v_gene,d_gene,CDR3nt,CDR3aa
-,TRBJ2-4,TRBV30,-,TGTGCCTGGAGTACCGGTCCGGGATCCAAAAACATTCAGTACTTC,CAWSTGPGSKNIQYF
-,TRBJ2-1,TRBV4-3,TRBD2,TGCGCCAGCAGCCAAGATAAGCGGGGGCCCTACAATGAGCAGTTCTTC,CASSQDKRGPYNEQFF
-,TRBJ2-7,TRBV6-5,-,TGTGCCAGCTCGCACAGGCCCTACGAGCAGTACTTC,CASSHRPYEQYF
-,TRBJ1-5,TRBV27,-,TGTGCCAGCAGTCCCTGGGGGGGCCGTCAGCCCCAGCATTTT,CASSPWGGRQPQHF
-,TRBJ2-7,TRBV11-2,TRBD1,TGTGCCAGCAGCCAGGACAGGGGGCGCGAGCAGTACTTC,CASSQDRGREQYF
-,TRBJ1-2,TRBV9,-,TGTGCCAGCAGCCAAACCGGGGGGGGGAGACCCTATGGCTACACCTTC,CASSQTGGGRPYGYTF
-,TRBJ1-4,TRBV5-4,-,TGTGCCAGCAGCTTGGTCCCCAGGGCTAATGAAAAACTGTTTTTT,CASSLVPRANEKLFF
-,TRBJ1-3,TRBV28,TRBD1,TGTGCCAGCAGTCCCCAGGACAGGGGCTCTGGAAACACCATATATTTT,CASSPQDRGSGNTIYF
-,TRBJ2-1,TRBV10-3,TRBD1,TGTGCCATCAGTGAGTCTGATTGGGACAGGGGCTACAATGAGCAGTTCTTC,CAISESDWDRGYNEQFF
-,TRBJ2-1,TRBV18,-,TGTGCCAGCTCGCCCGACAGGAATGAGCAGTTCTTC,CASSPDRNEQFF
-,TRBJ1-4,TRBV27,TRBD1,TGTGCCAGCAGTTCCCGGACAGGAGCTAATGAAAAACTGTTTTTT,CASSSRTGANEKLFF
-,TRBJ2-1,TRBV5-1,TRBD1,TGCGCCAGCAGCCCCCCCGGGACAGGGGTGTACAATGAGCAGTTCTTC,CASSPPGTGVYNEQFF
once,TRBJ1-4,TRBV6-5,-,TGTGCCAGCAGTCCAGGAGGAAGTGGGGAAAAACTGTTTTTT,CASSPGGSGEKLFF
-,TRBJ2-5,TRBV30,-,TGTGCCTGGAGTGTACTGACAGTAGAGACCCAGTACTTC,CAWSVLTVETQYF
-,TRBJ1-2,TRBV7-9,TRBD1,TGTGCCAGCAGCTACGGACAGGGATCTAACTATGGCTACACCTTC,CASSYGQGSNYGYTF
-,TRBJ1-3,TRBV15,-,TGTGCCACCAGCAGCTCCCTAGGTGTAAGCACCATATATTTT,CATSSSLGVSTIYF
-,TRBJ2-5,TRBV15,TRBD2,TGTGCCACCAGCGGGAGGGGTCGGGAGACCCAGTACTTC,CATSGRGRETQYF
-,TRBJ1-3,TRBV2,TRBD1,TGTGCCAGCAGTGAGCGGGACAGGGGGCCTGGAAACACCATATATTTT,CASSERDRGPGNTIYF
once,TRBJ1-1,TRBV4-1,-,TGCGCCAGCAGCCTTCATCTCCGGGGGGCTATGGACACTGAAGCTTTCTTT,CASSLHLRGAMDTEAFF
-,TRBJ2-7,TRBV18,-,TGTGCCAGCTCACCGAGGCAGGGTTACGAGCAGTACTTC,CASSPRQGYEQYF
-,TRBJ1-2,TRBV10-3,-,TGTGCCATCATAGGGGCCAATGGCTACACCTTC,CAIIGANGYTF
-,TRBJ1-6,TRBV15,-,TGTGCCACCAGCAGAGAAAATGGGCCTCTCCACTTT,CATSRENGPLHF
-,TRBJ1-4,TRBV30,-,TGTGCCCACCAGGGGATGGACGAAAAACTGTTTTTT,CAHQGMDEKLFF
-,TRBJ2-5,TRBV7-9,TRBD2,TGTGCCAGCAGCTTAGTTCCGGGGAGGGTGAAGACCCAGTACTTC,CASSLVPGRVKTQYF
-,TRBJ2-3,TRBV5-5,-,TGTGCCAGCAGCTTAAGGGGCAGGGATTACACAGATACGCAGTATTTT,CASSLRGRDYTDTQYF
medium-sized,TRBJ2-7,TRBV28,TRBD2,TGTGCCAGCAGTTTGGTTGGGACTAGACGCGAGCAGTACTTC,CASSLVGTRREQYF
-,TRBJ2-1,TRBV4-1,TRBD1,TGCGCCAGCAGCCCCCGGGACAGGGGAACGGATGAGCAGTTCTTC,CASSPRDRGTDEQFF
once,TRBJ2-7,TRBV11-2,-,TGTGCCAGCAGCTATAGCACGGACAGTTTCTTTTACGAGCAGTACTTC,CASSYSTDSFFYEQYF
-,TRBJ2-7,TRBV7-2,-,TGTGCCAGCAGCCCCCTATCCGGGAGAGTCTACGAGCAGTACTTC,CASSPLSGRVYEQYF
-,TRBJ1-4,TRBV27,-,TGTGCCAGCAGACAGGGCACTTTGACTAATGAAAAACTGTTTTTT,CASRQGTLTNEKLFF
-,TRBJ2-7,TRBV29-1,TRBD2,TGCAGCGTTGAAGGGACTAGCGGGAGGGCGAACTCCTACGAGCAGTACTTC,CSVEGTSGRANSYEQYF
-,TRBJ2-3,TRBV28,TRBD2,TGTGCCAGCAGTTCGATAGCGGGAGTATACACAGATACGCAGTATTTT,CASSSIAGVYTDTQYF
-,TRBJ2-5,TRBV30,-,TGTGCCTGGACCGAAAATGGGGGCGCGGAGACCCAGTACTTC,CAWTENGGAETQYF
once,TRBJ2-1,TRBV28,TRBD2,TGTGCCAGCAGTTTTCCTAGCGGCCGAGGGCAGTTCTTC,CASSFPSGRGQFF
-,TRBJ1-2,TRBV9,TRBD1,TGTGCCAGCAGCACCGGACAGGGTGATGGCTACACCTTC,CASSTGQGDGYTF
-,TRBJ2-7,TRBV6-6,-,TGTGCCAGCAGAGCAGGGCGAGGAACCTACGAGCAGTACTTC,CASRAGRGTYEQYF
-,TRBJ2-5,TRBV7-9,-,TGTGCCAGCAGCTTAGATTCTAGCAATGTCGAAGAGACCCAGTACTTC,CASSLDSSNVEETQYF
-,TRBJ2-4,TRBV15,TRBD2,TGTGCCACCAGCAGAGAGCGGGGGGGCCAGGACATTCAGTACTTC,CATSRERGGQDIQYF
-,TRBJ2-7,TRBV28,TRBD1,TGTGCCAGCAGTCTAGGGACAGGGATGCGGTACGAGCAGTACTTC,CASSLGTGMRYEQYF
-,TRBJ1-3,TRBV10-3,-,TGTGCCACGTCCTCGGAACAGGGAGGAAACACCATATATTTT,CATSSEQGGNTIYF
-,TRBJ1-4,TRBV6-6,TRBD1,TGTGCCAGCAGTTACCCGGAGACAGGGAAAGAACTGTTTTTT,CASSYPETGKELFF
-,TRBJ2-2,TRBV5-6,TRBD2,TGTGCCAGCAGCCGGGGACTAGCGGGAGAAGTTGGGACCGGGGAGCTGTTTTTT,CASSRGLAGEVGTGELFF
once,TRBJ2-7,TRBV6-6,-,TGTGCCAGCAGCGATGAACCGGGAATTCTGGTACAACAGTACTTC,CASSDEPGILVQQYF
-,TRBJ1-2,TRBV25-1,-,TGTGCCAGCAGTGAAGGGACATGGGAGTATGGCTACACCTTC,CASSEGTWEYGYTF
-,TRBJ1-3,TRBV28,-,TGTGCCAGCAGTTTTTTTCATGCTGGAAACACCATATATTTT,CASSFFHAGNTIYF